The rows below give T cell receptor beta chains drawn from one sample of a study of graft-versus-host responses after intestinal transplantation. Generated by immunoSEQ multiplex PCR, the TCRdb table keeps only in-frame clones and is missing some. The sample records tens of thousands of clones, under 95% being singletons. This specimen consisted of PBMCs, obtained 650 to 670 days after intestinal transplant. The source is a human patient who received an intestinal transplant, so some T cells may come from the graft donor. CDR3s include the opening cysteine and the closing phenylalanine or tryptophan. The D gene is left open where the match is weak. Not every row has a clone size; where given, it reads once, few, many or a size class.

V	size	D	J	length	DNA	CDR3
TRBV27	NA	NA	TRBJ1-1	16	TGTGCCAGCAGAACCACCCGGCTGGGGGGGAACACTGAAGCTTTCTTT	CASRTTRLGGNTEAFF
TRBV19	NA	NA	TRBJ1-2	14	TGTGCCAGTAGTATAGTCGGAAGAATCTATGGCTACACCTTC	CASSIVGRIYGYTF
TRBV7-8	NA	NA	TRBJ2-7	14	TGTGCCAGTTCCGGGACAAATCTTTATGACGAGCAGTACTTC	CASSGTNLYDEQYF
TRBV27	NA	TRBD2	TRBJ2-1	15	TGTGCCAGCAGTTTAGGCGGGGGGGCCTCGGGTGAGCAGTTCTTC	CASSLGGGASGEQFF
TRBV10-3	NA	TRBD1	TRBJ1-2	13	TGTGCCATTCGGACAGGAGAAGTCTATGGCTACACCTTC	CAIRTGEVYGYTF
TRBV30	NA	NA	TRBJ2-5	12	TGTGCCTGGAGTGGGGGGAGGCAGACCCAGTACTTC	CAWSGGRQTQYF
TRBV5-1	NA	TRBD2	TRBJ2-3	18	TGCGCCAGCAGCTTGCGGTCGGGACTAGCGGGGGGGCCAGTTCCGCAGTATTTT	CASSLRSGLAGGPVPQYF
TRBV18	NA	NA	TRBJ2-2	12	TGTGCCAGCTCGCCCGGGACACCCGAGCTGTTTTTT	CASSPGTPELFF
TRBV2	few	NA	TRBJ2-2	14	TGTGCCAGCGGCAGGTTGACGAACACCGGGGAGCTGTTTTTT	CASGRLTNTGELFF
TRBV11-3	NA	NA	TRBJ1-1	17	TGTGCCAGCAGCTTAGACCAATCGGTACAGGGAGGGACTGAAGCTTTCTTT	CASSLDQSVQGGTEAFF
TRBV19	NA	NA	TRBJ1-1	13	TGTGCCAGTAGTATAGGGGATGGCACTGAAGCTTTCTTT	CASSIGDGTEAFF
TRBV7-8	NA	TRBD2	TRBJ2-7	15	TGTGCCAGCAGCCCATTAGCGGGGGGGCGGAACGAGCAGTACTTC	CASSPLAGGRNEQYF
TRBV6-6	NA	TRBD1	TRBJ1-2	11	TGTGCCAGCAGCGGGACAGATGGCTACACCTTC	CASSGTDGYTF
TRBV6-1	few	NA	TRBJ1-6	16	TGTGCCAGCAGTGAAGCCGGGGGGGGCGCGAAATCACCCCTCCACTTT	CASSEAGGGAKSPLHF
TRBV7-9	NA	NA	TRBJ2-5	17	TGTGCCAGCAGCTTCTCAAGGGGGGGCAGGGGCCAAGAGACCCAGTACTTC	CASSFSRGGRGQETQYF
TRBV7-2	NA	NA	TRBJ1-2	16	TGTGCCAGCAGCTTATGGGGACGGAGCGCTAACTATGGCTACACCTTC	CASSLWGRSANYGYTF
TRBV5-6	NA	NA	TRBJ2-2	14	TGTGCCAGCAGCTACTCAGGGAGCGCCGGGGAGCTGTTTTTT	CASSYSGSAGELFF
TRBV30	NA	NA	TRBJ1-4	12	TGTGCCTGGAGTATATACAGGGAAAAACTGTTTTTT	CAWSIYREKLFF
TRBV11-3	NA	TRBD2	TRBJ2-3	14	TGTGCCAGCAGCTTGGGTAGCGGGACAGATACGCAGTATTTT	CASSLGSGTDTQYF
TRBV2	NA	NA	TRBJ1-1	13	TGTGCCAGCAGTGAAGGGGCCGGGGGTGAAGCTTTCTTT	CASSEGAGGEAFF
TRBV27	NA	NA	TRBJ2-1	16	TGTGCCAGCAGTTTTGGTCTTCTGAGCTCCTACAATGAGCAGTTCTTC	CASSFGLLSSYNEQFF
TRBV9	NA	NA	TRBJ2-5	19	TGTGCCAGCAGCGTAGCGGTGGCGACAGTAAGAGGGACCCAAGAGACCCAGTACTTC	CASSVAVATVRGTQETQYF
TRBV2	NA	NA	TRBJ1-3	14	TGTGCCAGCAGTGGAGAACCGGAGGGAAACACCATATATTTT	CASSGEPEGNTIYF
TRBV6-5	NA	NA	TRBJ1-5	15	TGTGCCAGCAGGTCACAGGGTGGGGACAATCAGCCCCAGCATTTT	CASRSQGGDNQPQHF
TRBV19	NA	TRBD1	TRBJ2-3	14	TGTGCCAGCCGGCCGACAGGGGTCTCGGATACGCAGTATTTT	CASRPTGVSDTQYF
TRBV14	NA	NA	TRBJ1-1	14	TGTGCCAGCAGCCGTAGGGTGGGGAACACTGAAGCTTTCTTT	CASSRRVGNTEAFF
TRBV19	NA	NA	TRBJ2-1	18	TGTGCCAGTAGTATTGTTAGAGGACAAGGGGGACCCTACAATGAGCAGTTCTTC	CASSIVRGQGGPYNEQFF